This passage covers 20 T cell receptor beta chains from one sample sequenced in a study of CD8+CD57+ T cells in acquired aplastic anemia. The template for TCR beta VDJ and CDR3 sequence profiling was genomic DNA. TCRdb itself ran the reads through MiXCR, one entry per CDR3 protein. The sample carries about 81,000 distinct CDR3 sequences, approximately 46% recorded once. Sequenced sample: sorted CD4+, CD8+, or CD8+CD57+ T cells (not recorded which) from PBMCs. These TCRs come from a human donor in good health, serving as a control.

This clonotype came up once. This clone may be a read error of a much larger clone one base away. The chain combines TRBV24-1 with TRBJ2-7; a possible D gene is TRBD2 (5 bases). CDR3 length: 13 residues. Germline V CDR1 and CDR2: KGHDR, SFDVKD. The ends were cut back, 6 bases at V and 3 bases at J, with 11 bases in the middle. The DNA for the CDR3 is TGTGCCACCAGTCTAGCCTCCAACTACGAGCAGTACTTC. Translated: CATSLASNYEQYF.

This chain uses TRBV20-1 with TRBJ1-1, with D tentatively TRBD1 (5 bases). Deletions cut 4 bases from V and 1 base from J, with 10 bases between. The germline CDR1 and CDR2 sequences are DFQATT and SNEGSKA (reference sequence). This CDR3 contains 13 residues. The CDR3 nucleotides read TGCAGTGCTAAAGGGGCCGCGAACACTGAAGCTTTCTTT. Its translation is CSAKGAANTEAFF.

At least ten counts were recorded for this clonotype. The chain employs TRBV7-9 and TRBJ2-3; no clear D. There are 13 residues in the CDR3. Germline loops: CDR1 SEHNR, CDR2 FQNEAQ (reference sequence). The ends were cut back, 4 bases at V and 2 bases at J, with 7 bases in the middle. The CDR3 nucleotides read TGTGCCAGCAGCTCCCCCCTCACAGATACGCAGTATTTT. Its protein product is CASSSPLTDTQYF.

V is TRBV19 and J is TRBJ1-4; 11 bases map to TRBD1. Per germline, CDR1 LNHDA and CDR2 SQIVND (reference sequence). V shed 6 bases and J 7 bases; nucleotides not matched to a gene: 7. The CDR3 contains 15 residues. The CDR3 sequence: CASSRTGGGIEKLFF. DNA for the CDR3: TGTGCCAGTAGCCGGACAGGGGGCGGTATTGAAAAACTGTTTTTT.

This clonotype was seen repeatedly, ten times or more. The CDR3 sequence is CASSYGSGSGAFYEQYF. Here the CDR3 DNA reads TGTGCCAGCAGTTACGGCAGCGGGAGTGGGGCCTTTTACGAGCAGTACTTC. The chain recombines TRBV6-5 with TRBJ2-7, with 8 bases matching TRBD2. V was pared by 2 bases and J by 4 bases, with 13 bases of the junction left unmatched. The germline V gene encodes CDR1 MNHEY and CDR2 SVGAGI. The CDR3 has 17 residues.

The rearrangement links TRBV7-9 to TRBJ1-2, with a tentative D call TRBD1 (6 bases). The V and J ends lost 2 bases and 8 bases respectively, with 15 bases between them. The V gene's germline CDR1 is SEHNR and CDR2 FQNEAQ (reference sequence). The CDR3 consists of 14 residues. In nucleotides, the CDR3 is TGTGCCAGCAGCTTAAACCTGGACAGTTTAGGCTACACCTTC. This sequence encodes CASSLNLDSLGYTF.

The chain uses TRBV7-3 and TRBJ2-3; D is unclear. Trimming took 0 bases from V and 0 from J, leaving 13 bases between them. Per the germline V gene, CDR1 is SGHTA and CDR2 is FQGTGA. The CDR3 contains 17 residues. The CDR3 spells CASSLTGPGPSTDTQYF. The CDR3 DNA sequence: TGTGCCAGCAGCTTAACGGGTCCCGGACCAAGCACAGATACGCAGTATTTT. The full variable domain, its missing parts supplied by reference TRBV7-3 and TRBJ2-3, is GAGVSQTPSNKVTEKGKYVELRCDPISGHTALYWYRQSLGQGPEFLIYFQGTGAADDSGLPNDRFFAVRPEGSVSTLKIQRTERGDSAVYLCASSLTGPGPSTDTQYFGPGTRLTVL.

The chain combines TRBV6-2 or TRBV6-3 with TRBJ2-3; no clear D. V lost 2 bases and J lost 4, with 7 bases in between. In germline, CDR1 is MNHEY, CDR2 SVGEGT. CDR3 size: 13 residues. The CDR3 DNA follows: TGTGCCAGCAGTTACGGTTCCGCAGATACGCAGTATTTT. Translated: CASSYGSADTQYF.

V gene TRBV25-1 combines with J gene TRBJ2-7; maybe TRBD2 (5 bases). Germline V gives CDR1 MGHDK, CDR2 SYGVNS. The CDR3 is made up of 14 amino acids. Between the trimmed V and J ends, which lost 4 bases and 4 bases, there was a span of 14 bases. The DNA of the CDR3 is TGTGCCAGCAGTGCTAGAGAAGCGGAGTACGAGCAGTACTTC. This gives the protein CASSAREAEYEQYF.

This clonotype was detected only a few times. The rearrangement links TRBV2 to TRBJ2-3; D remains ambiguous. CDR1 is SNHLY, CDR2 FYNNEI, per germline. V was cut by 7 bases and J by 0 bases, with 2 bases left in between. The CDR3 totals 11 residues. The CDR3 protein is CASTSTDTQYF. For the CDR3, the DNA is TGTGCCAGCACCAGCACAGATACGCAGTATTTT.

This sequence joins TRBV4-2 and TRBJ2-3; no reliable D call. V was shortened by 3 bases and J by 6 bases, with 7 bases between the two germline ends. Germline-derived CDR1 and CDR2 are LGHNA and YNFKEQ. This CDR3 spans 12 amino acids. This chain's CDR3 is CASSQQEDTQYF. As DNA, the CDR3 is TGTGCCAGCAGCCAGCAGGAGGATACGCAGTATTTT.

This rearrangement joins TRBV2 to TRBJ2-7; tentatively, D is TRBD1 (5 bases). Trimming removed 8 bases from V and 3 bases from J, with 11 bases in between. The CDR3 length is 12 residues. CDR1 and CDR2 (germline): SNHLY, FYNNEI. CDR3 nucleotides: TGTGCCAGCGGGGCAAATCTCTACGAGCAGTACTTC. It yields the protein CASGANLYEQYF.

Concerning this clonotype itself: Given a much more abundant clone one base away, this may be a read error. The genes are TRBV4-1 and TRBJ2-1; D not resolved. Germline V CDR1 and CDR2: MGHRA, YSYEKL. CDR3 length: 12 amino acids. Trimming cost V 4 bases and J 8 bases, with 9 bases left between them. CDR3 bases: TGCGCCAGCAGCCCAGGTGACGATGAGCAGTTCTTC. This codes for CASSPGDDEQFF.

The J gene is TRBJ1-1, the V gene TRBV6-1; tentatively, D is TRBD1 (5 bases). With 0 bases removed from V and 11 bases from J, the gap between germline ends came to 16 bases. Looked up from germline, CDR1 is MNHNS and CDR2 is SASEGT. CDR3 size: 14 residues. CDR3: CASSEADSGVGAFF. As DNA, the CDR3 is TGTGCCAGCAGTGAAGCCGACAGTGGCGTGGGCGCTTTCTTT.

The chain carries TRBV29-1 and TRBJ2-5; D possibly corresponds to TRBD1 (5 bases). This CDR3 is built from 14 residues. V was pared by 5 bases and J by 5 bases, with 18 bases between. Per the germline V gene, CDR1 is SQVTM and CDR2 is ANQGSEA. CDR3 coding DNA: TGCAGCGTTTTTGGGCAGGGATTAGGGGAGACCCAGTACTTC. Its protein product is CSVFGQGLGETQYF.

This clonotype was counted at least ten times. V is TRBV7-9 and J is TRBJ2-7; perhaps TRBD2 as D (6 bases). Per germline, CDR1 SEHNR and CDR2 FQNEAQ (reference sequence). V lost 5 bases, J lost 2 bases, and 13 bases lay in between. The CDR3 totals 14 residues. The CDR3 reads CASSPASVTYEQYF. The DNA for the CDR3 is TGTGCCAGCAGCCCGGCTAGCGTAACCTACGAGCAGTACTTC. Based on the CDR3 plus reference TRBV7-9 and TRBJ2-7, the full variable domain is DTGVSQNPRHKITKRGQNVTFRCDPISEHNRLYWYRQTLGQGPEFLTYFQNEAQLEKSRLLSDRFSAERPKGSFSTLEIQRTEQGDSAMYLCASSPASVTYEQYFGPGTRLTVT.

The chain carries TRBV11-1 and TRBJ2-3; the match to TRBD2 covers 9 bases. The germline V gene encodes CDR1 SGHAT and CDR2 FQDESV (reference sequence). V lost 5 bases and J lost 8; bases outside the gene matches: 20. The CDR3 spans 18 residues. Here the CDR3 reads CASSPSESSGGTRGTQYF. For the CDR3, the DNA is TGTGCCAGCAGCCCCTCTGAATCGAGCGGGGGGACCCGGGGTACGCAGTATTTT. Using reference TRBV11-1 and TRBJ2-3 for the parts outside the CDR3, the full variable domain is EAEVAQSPRYKITEKSQAVAFWCDPISGHATLYWYRQILGQGPELLVQFQDESVVDDSQLPKDRFSAERLKGVDSTLKIQPAELGDSAMYLCASSPSESSGGTRGTQYFGPGTRLTVL.

This clonotype has only a few counts. This sequence joins TRBV25-1 and TRBJ2-3; no firm D call. This CDR3 has 17 residues. V lost 6 bases, J lost 1 base, and 20 bases lay in between. Germline-derived CDR1 and CDR2 are MGHDK and SYGVNS. This CDR3 reads CASSQDWNSPGTDTQYF. The DNA for the CDR3 is TGTGCCAGCAGCCAAGACTGGAATAGCCCGGGCACAGATACGCAGTATTTT.

This clonotype came up many times. The CDR3 nucleotides read TGTGCCTGGAGTCCGGGACAGGGGAACGAGCAGTACTTC. The encoded protein is CAWSPGQGNEQYF. The chain has TRBV30 and TRBJ2-7; 10 nucleotides match TRBD1. Unmatched junction bases numbered 3, after V lost 2 bases and J lost 5 bases. This CDR3 has 13 amino acids. The germline CDR1 and CDR2 sequences are GTSNPN and SVGIG (reference sequence).

This clonotype has more than one count but fewer than ten. Because the CDR3 is missing its conserved closing phenylalanine or tryptophan, this is likely a read error. The V gene is TRBV6-2 or TRBV6-3, the J gene TRBJ2-1; 8 positions agree with TRBD2. Losses at the gene ends were 2 bases for V and 2 bases for J; bases not matched to a gene: 5. The CDR3 loop spans 16 amino acids. CDR1 and CDR2 from the germline V gene are MNHEY and SVGEGT. The CDR3 is CASSYGVGRAYNEQFL. CDR3 DNA: TGTGCCAGCAGTTACGGTGTCGGGAGGGCCTACAATGAGCAGTTCCTC.